These 13 T cell receptor beta chains were all obtained from the same sample, sequenced in a study of blood T cells in healthy people across ages. Next came a second PCR, run for about 7 to 12 cycles, which used a sample-barcoded 5' primer along with a J-beta primer mix. MiXCR, applied by TCRdb to the 5' RACE reads, yields one record per CDR3 protein. Seen here are under 1,000,000 distinct CDR3 sequences, about 46% observed once, and the top ten hold around 18%. Sequencing was performed on blood. The receptors come from a man of 80 years or more in good health.

The chain joins TRBV12-3 or TRBV12-4 to TRBJ2-1; D is unclear. The CDR3 is made up of 15 amino acids. V lost 6 bases, J lost 0 bases, and 12 bases lay in between. CDR3 nucleotides: TGTGCCAGCAGCTTTGTACTGAGCTCCTACAATGAGCAGTTCTTC. It translates to CASSFVLSSYNEQFF.

The V call is TRBV3-1, the J call TRBJ2-3, with 7 bases matching TRBD2. CDR1 is LGHDT, CDR2 YNNKEL, per germline (reference sequence). V lost 0 bases to trimming and J lost 4 bases; unmatched junction nucleotides: 4. The CDR3 totals 15 residues. The CDR3 DNA follows: TGTGCCAGCAGCCAAGACGCGGGAGTGGCAGATACGCAGTATTTT. It codes for CASSQDAGVADTQYF.

Points on this clonotype: The junction shows a germline mismatch at one end, possibly a read error. The chain uses TRBV25-1 and TRBJ2-1; 7 bases are a match to TRBD2. Per germline, CDR1 MGHDK and CDR2 SYGVNS. CDR3 length: 16 amino acids. CDR3 protein: CANSEWFRRGDNEQFF. CDR3 DNA: TGTGCCAACAGTGAATGGTTCAGACGGGGGGACAATGAGCAGTTCTTC. Full variable domain (rest looked up from reference TRBV25-1 and TRBJ2-1): EADIYQTPRYLVIGTGKKITLECSQTMGHDKMYWYQQDPGMELHLIHYSYGVNSTEKGDLSSESTVSRIRTEHFPLTLESARPSHTSQYLCANSEWFRRGDNEQFFGPGTRLTVL.

This chain joins TRBV10-2 and TRBJ2-3; possibly TRBD2 for D (6 bases). The germline gives CDR1 WSHSY, CDR2 SAAADI. The CDR3 runs to 16 residues. V gave up 0 bases and J gave up 3 bases, with 13 bases separating them. DNA of the CDR3: TGCGCCAGCAGTGAGTCTGGAGGGTTGGGGACAGATACGCAGTATTTT. This gives the protein CASSESGGLGTDTQYF.

V and J are TRBV6-2 or TRBV6-3 and TRBJ2-2; D is ambiguous. The V gene's germline CDR1 is MNHEY and CDR2 SVGEGT. The CDR3 totals 15 residues. Trimming removed 0 bases from V and 1 base from J, with 6 bases in between. The CDR3 sequence is CASSYSGMNTGELFF. In nucleotides, the CDR3 is TGTGCCAGCAGTTACTCGGGGATGAACACCGGGGAGCTGTTTTTT.

Only a few counts were recorded for this clonotype. V gene TRBV29-1 combines with J gene TRBJ2-1, with 9 bases fitting TRBD2. Germline CDR1 is SQVTM and CDR2 is ANQGSEA. V gave up 7 bases and J gave up 7 bases; unmatched junction bases: 5. This CDR3 has 12 amino acids. The CDR3 is CSGGLATNEQFF. Here the CDR3 DNA reads TGCAGCGGTGGACTAGCGACTAATGAGCAGTTCTTC.

The chain's CDR3 is CASRADSNQPQHF. The CDR3 bases are TGCGCCAGCAGGGCGGATAGCAATCAGCCCCAGCATTTT. The chain couples TRBV5-1 to TRBJ1-5; no firm D call. V lost 5 bases and J lost 0, with 6 bases in between. The germline V gene encodes CDR1 SGHRS and CDR2 YFSETQ. The CDR3 runs to 13 residues.

This sequence joins TRBV6-5 and TRBJ2-3, with 7 nucleotides matching TRBD1. The junction had 5 bases not matched to a gene; V was cut back by 6 bases and J by 2 bases. The length of the CDR3 is 14 residues. Germline V gene lookup returns CDR1 MNHEY and CDR2 SVGAGI. CDR3 DNA: TGTGCCAGCAGACTAGGGACAGCCACAGATACGCAGTATTTT. This gives the protein CASRLGTATDTQYF.

This chain joins TRBV25-1 and TRBJ1-5; D is unclear. The CDR3 spans 12 residues. V shed 1 base and J shed 7 bases, with 5 bases lying between them. CDR1 is MGHDK, CDR2 SYGVNS, per germline. The CDR3 region is CASSESGQPQHF. CDR3 nucleotides: TGTGCCAGCAGTGAATCTGGACAGCCCCAGCATTTT.

The chain recombines TRBV25-1 with TRBJ2-6, with no clear D. Germline V lookup: CDR1 MGHDK, CDR2 SYGVNS. Trimming cost V 1 base and J 2 bases, with 9 bases left between them. The CDR3 has 16 amino acids. CDR3 residues: CASSESLGTGANVLTF. CDR3 DNA: TGTGCCAGCAGTGAATCTCTGGGGACTGGGGCCAACGTCCTGACTTTC.

This clonotype was picked up many times. The rearrangement links TRBV30 to TRBJ2-7; 7 nucleotides match TRBD1. V trimming: 3 bases; J trimming: 1 base; junction bases outside the gene matches: 9. The CDR3 has 15 amino acids. Germline CDR1 reads GTSNPN; CDR2 reads SVGIG (reference sequence). The CDR3 reads CAWRASGTASYEQYF. CDR3 sequence (DNA): TGTGCCTGGAGAGCCTCCGGGACAGCTTCCTACGAGCAGTACTTC.

About this clonotype: This may come from a read error, since a much larger clone is one base off. The chain recombines TRBV7-6 with TRBJ2-1, with 8 bases that match TRBD1. The end of the DNA is better explained by TRBJ2-7, so the J call may be wrong. The germline CDR1 and CDR2 sequences are SGHVS and FNYEAQ. There are 14 residues in the CDR3. This CDR3 reads CASSRTGSYNEQYF. In nucleotides, the CDR3 is TGTGCCAGCAGCCGGACAGGGTCCTACAATGAGCAGTACTTC.

This clonotype was detected only a few times. The V call is TRBV7-9, the J call TRBJ2-5; 7 bases are shared with TRBD1. The trim removed 5 bases at V and 2 bases at J, leaving 14 bases unmatched. The germline V gene has CDR1 SEHNR and CDR2 FQNEAQ (reference sequence). CDR3 size: 17 residues. CDR3 in DNA: TGTGCCAGCAGCCGCCCGACAGGGCCCCGTGAGCAAGAGACCCAGTACTTC. This codes for CASSRPTGPREQETQYF.